This is a list of T cell receptor beta chains from one sample in a study of blood T cell repertoires in COVID-19. This table comes from immunoSEQ multiplex PCR, and its TCRdb copy is limited to in-frame clones, with some not included. The sample shows tens of thousands of clones, about 88% of them seen only once. The sample comprised peripheral blood. These receptors came from a man aged 55 to 70 with acute or convalescent COVID-19. CDR3s include the opening cysteine and the closing phenylalanine or tryptophan. The D gene is left open where the match is weak. The size field is filled for only some rows; it gives once, few, many or a size class.

j_call: TRBJ1-4; d_call: NA; v_call: TRBV7-6; clone_size: NA; cdr3_nt: TGTGCCAGCAGCACCCGTCAGACCGCGGATGAAAAACTGTTTTTT; cdr3_aa: CASSTRQTADEKLFF
j_call: TRBJ2-7; d_call: NA; v_call: TRBV7-9; clone_size: NA; cdr3_nt: TGTGCCAGCAGCCCTGGTACTAGCTCCTACGAGCAGTACTTC; cdr3_aa: CASSPGTSSYEQYF
j_call: TRBJ1-1; d_call: NA; v_call: TRBV5-4; clone_size: NA; cdr3_nt: TGTGCCAGCAGCTGGGTGGAGGGCACTGAAGCTTTCTTT; cdr3_aa: CASSWVEGTEAFF
j_call: TRBJ2-1; d_call: TRBD1; v_call: TRBV19; clone_size: NA; cdr3_nt: TGTGCCAGTAGTATCGCCGGACAGGACAGGGCGAATGAGCAGTTCTTC; cdr3_aa: CASSIAGQDRANEQFF
j_call: TRBJ1-2; d_call: NA; v_call: TRBV3-1/TRBV3-2; clone_size: NA; cdr3_nt: TGTGCCAGCAGCCAAGAGAGGCCGTCGGTTAGCTATGGCTACACCTTC; cdr3_aa: CASSQERPSVSYGYTF
j_call: TRBJ1-6; d_call: NA; v_call: TRBV6-5; clone_size: NA; cdr3_nt: TGTGCCAGCAGATCCCTAGCGGGGGGCGATTCACCCCTCCACTTT; cdr3_aa: CASRSLAGGDSPLHF
j_call: TRBJ1-2; d_call: NA; v_call: TRBV23-1; clone_size: NA; cdr3_nt: TGCGCCAGCAGTCAATCTCCCCAGGGGCAAGTAAGTGGCTACACCTTC; cdr3_aa: CASSQSPQGQVSGYTF
j_call: TRBJ2-5; d_call: NA; v_call: TRBV3-1/TRBV3-2; clone_size: NA; cdr3_nt: TGTGCCAGCAGCCGGCCAGAGACCCAGTACTTC; cdr3_aa: CASSRPETQYF
j_call: TRBJ1-1; d_call: NA; v_call: TRBV5-1; clone_size: NA; cdr3_nt: TGCGCCAGCAGCGCGGGATATCAATGGAACACTGAAGCTTTCTTT; cdr3_aa: CASSAGYQWNTEAFF
j_call: TRBJ2-2; d_call: NA; v_call: TRBV5-1; clone_size: NA; cdr3_nt: TGCGCCAGCAGCTTCGGTCAGGGTTACACCGGGGAGCTGTTTTTT; cdr3_aa: CASSFGQGYTGELFF
j_call: TRBJ1-3; d_call: NA; v_call: TRBV5-1; clone_size: NA; cdr3_nt: TGCGCCAGCGGGTCCGGTGGAGTATCTGGAAACACCATATATTTT; cdr3_aa: CASGSGGVSGNTIYF
j_call: TRBJ1-5; d_call: NA; v_call: TRBV6-5; clone_size: few; cdr3_nt: TGTGCCAGCAGGGCACGAGGGCCCAATCAGCCCCAGCATTTT; cdr3_aa: CASRARGPNQPQHF
j_call: TRBJ1-5; d_call: NA; v_call: TRBV13; clone_size: NA; cdr3_nt: TGTGCCAGCAGCTTAGACAGGGATCAGCCCCAGCATTTT; cdr3_aa: CASSLDRDQPQHF
j_call: TRBJ1-6; d_call: NA; v_call: TRBV14; clone_size: NA; cdr3_nt: TGTGCCAGCAGCCAATTTTTCGGGGATTATTCACCCCTCCACTTT; cdr3_aa: CASSQFFGDYSPLHF
j_call: TRBJ1-6; d_call: NA; v_call: TRBV19; clone_size: once; cdr3_nt: TGTGCCAGTAGTTACGGCTCCCCAGGGAACGATTCACCCCTCCACTTT; cdr3_aa: CASSYGSPGNDSPLHF
j_call: TRBJ2-6; d_call: NA; v_call: TRBV5-1; clone_size: NA; cdr3_nt: TGCGCCAGCAGCACATCGCAGGGGACGTCGGGGGCCAACGTCCTGACTTTC; cdr3_aa: CASSTSQGTSGANVLTF
j_call: TRBJ1-3; d_call: NA; v_call: TRBV14; clone_size: NA; cdr3_nt: TGTGCCAGCAGCCAAGTCCCGGGAGGTAGAAACACCATATATTTT; cdr3_aa: CASSQVPGGRNTIYF
j_call: TRBJ2-1; d_call: TRBD1; v_call: TRBV5-1; clone_size: NA; cdr3_nt: TGCGCCAGCAGCTTGGGGGAAAAAAGGACAGGGAGCTCCTACAATGAGCAGTTCTTC; cdr3_aa: CASSLGEKRTGSSYNEQFF
j_call: TRBJ1-2; d_call: NA; v_call: TRBV5-1; clone_size: NA; cdr3_nt: TGCGCCAGCAGCTTGGAATGGGGCAGAGTGTATGGCTACACCTTC; cdr3_aa: CASSLEWGRVYGYTF
j_call: TRBJ2-3; d_call: NA; v_call: TRBV11-2; clone_size: NA; cdr3_nt: TGTGCCAGCAGCCCGTGGCAGGGTGGCAGAACAGATACGCAGTATTTT; cdr3_aa: CASSPWQGGRTDTQYF
j_call: TRBJ1-2; d_call: TRBD1; v_call: TRBV7-2; clone_size: NA; cdr3_nt: TGTGCCAGCTACCGGACAGGACTAACCTTC; cdr3_aa: CASYRTGLTF
j_call: TRBJ2-3; d_call: NA; v_call: TRBV29-1; clone_size: NA; cdr3_nt: TGCAGCGTCCCTCCTAGCTCCAGAGGCACAGATACGCAGTATTTT; cdr3_aa: CSVPPSSRGTDTQYF
j_call: TRBJ2-3; d_call: TRBD2; v_call: TRBV7-3; clone_size: NA; cdr3_nt: TGTGCCAGCAGCTTACTAGCGGGCACAGATACGCAGTATTTT; cdr3_aa: CASSLLAGTDTQYF
j_call: TRBJ1-5; d_call: TRBD1; v_call: TRBV15; clone_size: NA; cdr3_nt: TGTGCCACCGCGGACACTACACTACAGGGGACGAGCAATCAGCCCCAGCATTTT; cdr3_aa: CATADTTLQGTSNQPQHF
j_call: TRBJ2-1; d_call: NA; v_call: TRBV4-2; clone_size: NA; cdr3_nt: TGTGCCAGCAGCCCACAGGGAAAAGACTCCTACAATGAGCAGTTCTTC; cdr3_aa: CASSPQGKDSYNEQFF
j_call: TRBJ1-2; d_call: TRBD1; v_call: TRBV12-3/TRBV12-4; clone_size: NA; cdr3_nt: TGTGCCAGCAGTTTACAGGGGGCGCTTGGCTACACCTTC; cdr3_aa: CASSLQGALGYTF
j_call: TRBJ1-2; d_call: NA; v_call: TRBV7-9; clone_size: NA; cdr3_nt: TGTGCCAGCAGCTTACCGTCAGGAGGTGGCTACACCTTC; cdr3_aa: CASSLPSGGGYTF
j_call: TRBJ2-7; d_call: NA; v_call: TRBV30; clone_size: NA; cdr3_nt: TGTGCCTGGAGTGAGGGACATCTCTACGAGCAGTACTTC; cdr3_aa: CAWSEGHLYEQYF
j_call: TRBJ2-1; d_call: TRBD2; v_call: TRBV5-1; clone_size: NA; cdr3_nt: TGCGCCAGCAGGGGCTTAGGTAGCGGGGCCCCCAGGGATGAGCAGTTCTTC; cdr3_aa: CASRGLGSGAPRDEQFF
j_call: TRBJ1-6; d_call: NA; v_call: TRBV10-3; clone_size: NA; cdr3_nt: TGTGCCATCAGTGAGTCCCGGACAGAGAATTCACCCCTCCACTTT; cdr3_aa: CAISESRTENSPLHF
j_call: TRBJ2-1; d_call: NA; v_call: TRBV5-1; clone_size: NA; cdr3_nt: TGCGCCAGCAGCTTGGCCGGGGGTACCGATTTGGAGCAGTTCTTC; cdr3_aa: CASSLAGGTDLEQFF
j_call: TRBJ2-1; d_call: TRBD2; v_call: TRBV7-9; clone_size: NA; cdr3_nt: TGTGCCAGCAGCTCCATCGGGACTAGCGGGAGCTCCTACAATGAGCAGTTCTTC; cdr3_aa: CASSSIGTSGSSYNEQFF
j_call: TRBJ1-2; d_call: NA; v_call: TRBV9; clone_size: NA; cdr3_nt: TGTGCCAGCAGCGTGGCGGGTCCCTATGGCTACACCTTC; cdr3_aa: CASSVAGPYGYTF